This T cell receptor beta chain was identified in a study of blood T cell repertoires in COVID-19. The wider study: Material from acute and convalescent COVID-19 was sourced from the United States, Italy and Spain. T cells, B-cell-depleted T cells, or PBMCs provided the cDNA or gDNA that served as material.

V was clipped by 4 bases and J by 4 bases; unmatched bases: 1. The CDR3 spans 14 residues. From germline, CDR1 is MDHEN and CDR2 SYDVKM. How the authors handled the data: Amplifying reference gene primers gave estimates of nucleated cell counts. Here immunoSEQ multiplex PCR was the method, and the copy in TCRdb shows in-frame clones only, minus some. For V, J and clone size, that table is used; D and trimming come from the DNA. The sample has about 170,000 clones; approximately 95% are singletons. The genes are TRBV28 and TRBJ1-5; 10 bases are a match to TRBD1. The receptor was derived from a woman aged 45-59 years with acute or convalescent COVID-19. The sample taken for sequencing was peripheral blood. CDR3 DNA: TGTGCCAGCAGTTCGGGACAGGGGAATCAGCCCCAGCATTTT. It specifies CASSSGQGNQPQHF.